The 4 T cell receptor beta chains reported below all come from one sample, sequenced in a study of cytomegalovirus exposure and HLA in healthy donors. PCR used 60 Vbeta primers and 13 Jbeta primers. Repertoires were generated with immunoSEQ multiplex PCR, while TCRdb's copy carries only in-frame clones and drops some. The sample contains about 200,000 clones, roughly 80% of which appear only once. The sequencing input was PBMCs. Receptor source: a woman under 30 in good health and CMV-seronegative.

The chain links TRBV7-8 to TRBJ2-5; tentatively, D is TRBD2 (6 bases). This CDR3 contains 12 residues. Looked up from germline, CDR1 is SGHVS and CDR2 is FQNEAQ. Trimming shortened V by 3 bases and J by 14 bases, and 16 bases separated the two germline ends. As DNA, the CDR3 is TGTGCCAGCAGCTTCCGGGGATCGGGGGTATACTTC. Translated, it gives CASSFRGSGVYF. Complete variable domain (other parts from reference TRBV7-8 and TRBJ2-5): GAGVSQSPRYKVAKRGQDVALRCDPISGHVSLFWYQQALGQGPEFLTYFQNEAQLDKSGLPSDRFFAERPEGSVSTLKIQRTQQEDSAVYLCASSFRGSGVYFGPGTRLLVL.

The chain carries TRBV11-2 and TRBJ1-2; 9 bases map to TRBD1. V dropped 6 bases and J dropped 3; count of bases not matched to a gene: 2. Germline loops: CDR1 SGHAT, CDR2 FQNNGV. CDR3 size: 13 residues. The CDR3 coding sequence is TGTGCCAGCAGGACAGGGGGGGACTATGGCTACACCTTC. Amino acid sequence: CASRTGGDYGYTF. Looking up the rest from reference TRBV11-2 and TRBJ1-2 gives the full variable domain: EAGVAQSPRYKIIEKRQSVAFWCNPISGHATLYWYQQILGQGPKLLIQFQNNGVVDDSQLPKDRFSAERLKGVDSTLKIQPAKLEDSAVYLCASRTGGDYGYTFGSGTRLTVV.

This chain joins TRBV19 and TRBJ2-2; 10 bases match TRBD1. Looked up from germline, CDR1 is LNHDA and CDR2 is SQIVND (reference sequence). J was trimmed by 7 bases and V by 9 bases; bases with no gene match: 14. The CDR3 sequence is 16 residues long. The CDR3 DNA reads TGTGCCAGCACCCCCGAGAGACAGGGGGCGTTCGGGGAGCTGTTTTTT. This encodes CASTPERQGAFGELFF.

CDR3 bases: TGTGCCAGCAGCTTAGGGCAGGGTGACACTGAAGCTTTCTTT. Its protein is CASSLGQGDTEAFF. V is TRBV11-3 and J is TRBJ1-1; possible D gene TRBD1, 5 bases. Trimming removed 1 base from V and 3 bases from J, with 9 bases in between. The CDR3 has 14 residues. Germline V CDR1 and CDR2: SGHNT, YENEEA.